This T cell receptor beta chain was profiled in a study of blood T cells in healthy people across ages. A second roughly 7 to 12 cycle PCR used barcoded and J-beta primers. From the 5' RACE reads, TCRdb called clonotypes with MiXCR, one entry per CDR3 protein. The sample lists around 990,000 distinct CDR3 sequences, around two fifths occurring once. This CDR3 is built from 12 residues. Trimming stripped 0 bases from V and 5 bases from J, with 6 bases between. Germline V gene sequence: CDR1 SGHDT, CDR2 YYEEEE. The sequenced sample was blood. The rearrangement uses TRBV5-6 and TRBJ2-7; D uncertain. This TCR was sampled from a man in his late teens or twenties in good health. The CDR3 loop is CASSLGFDEQYF. Written as DNA, the CDR3 is TGTGCCAGCAGCTTGGGATTTGACGAGCAGTACTTC.